A selection of T cell receptor beta chains follows, all from one sample in a study of T-cell memory formation after mild COVID-19. TCRdb called the 5' RACE reads again in MiXCR, with one record for every CDR3 protein. This sample carries approximately 430,000 distinct CDR3 sequences, 23% of them seen once, and the ten largest clones take roughly 14%. Sequencing input: PBMCs or a T cell subset sorted from them (not recorded which). The receptors shown here come from an adult woman who had mild COVID-19 (a few samples of this study predate the infection). Cell type and time point are not known. CDR3s include the opening cysteine and the closing phenylalanine or tryptophan. The D gene is left open where the match is weak. The size field is filled for only some rows; it gives once, few, many or a size class.

v_gene: TRBV12-3/TRBV12-4; j_gene: TRBJ1-1; d_gene: TRBD1; abundance: many; CDR3aa: CASSAAGGGEAFF; CDR3nt: TGTGCCAGTAGCGCGGCAGGGGGCGGTGAAGCTTTCTTT
v_gene: TRBV5-5; j_gene: TRBJ2-7; d_gene: NA; abundance: few; CDR3aa: CASSLIGGRGEQYF; CDR3nt: TGTGCCAGCAGCTTGATCGGGGGGCGTGGGGAGCAGTACTTC
v_gene: TRBV7-9; j_gene: TRBJ2-7; d_gene: NA; abundance: few; CDR3aa: CASSSLPGNSYEQYF; CDR3nt: TGTGCCAGCAGCTCCCTTCCGGGAAACTCCTACGAGCAGTACTTC
v_gene: TRBV7-9; j_gene: TRBJ2-5; d_gene: TRBD2; abundance: NA; CDR3aa: CASSLRLAGAPNQETQYF; CDR3nt: TGTGCCAGCAGCTTACGGCTAGCGGGAGCCCCAAACCAAGAGACCCAGTACTTC
v_gene: TRBV5-8; j_gene: TRBJ2-7; d_gene: NA; abundance: NA; CDR3aa: CASSLAVRKGDSSYEQYF; CDR3nt: TGTGCCAGCAGCTTGGCCGTTCGGAAAGGGGATAGCTCCTACGAGCAGTACTTC
v_gene: TRBV12-3/TRBV12-4; j_gene: TRBJ1-2; d_gene: NA; abundance: NA; CDR3aa: CASKALNYGYTF; CDR3nt: TGTGCCAGCAAAGCGCTGAACTATGGCTACACCTTC
v_gene: TRBV9; j_gene: TRBJ1-5; d_gene: TRBD1; abundance: NA; CDR3aa: CASSVGGDSYQPQHF; CDR3nt: TGTGCCAGCAGCGTAGGCGGGGACAGCTATCAGCCCCAGCATTTT
v_gene: TRBV5-1; j_gene: TRBJ2-1; d_gene: TRBD2; abundance: few; CDR3aa: CASRLEVRTSGYNEQFF; CDR3nt: TGCGCCAGCAGGTTGGAGGTTCGGACTAGCGGGTACAATGAGCAGTTCTTC
v_gene: TRBV25-1; j_gene: TRBJ2-3; d_gene: NA; abundance: NA; CDR3aa: CASSDPRTPTDTQYF; CDR3nt: TGTGCCAGCAGTGACCCCAGGACTCCCACAGATACGCAGTATTTT
v_gene: TRBV12-3/TRBV12-4; j_gene: TRBJ1-4; d_gene: NA; abundance: few; CDR3aa: CASSTRRGNEKLFF; CDR3nt: TGTGCCAGCAGTACCCGAAGGGGTAATGAAAAACTGTTTTTT
v_gene: TRBV4-2; j_gene: TRBJ1-1; d_gene: NA; abundance: NA; CDR3aa: CASSQVIRDPNTEAFF; CDR3nt: TGTGCCAGCAGCCAAGTTATCCGGGACCCTAACACTGAAGCTTTCTTT
v_gene: TRBV12-3/TRBV12-4; j_gene: TRBJ2-3; d_gene: TRBD2; abundance: few; CDR3aa: CANRLAGGPDTQYF; CDR3nt: TGTGCCAACAGACTAGCGGGGGGTCCAGATACGCAGTATTTT
v_gene: TRBV12-3/TRBV12-4; j_gene: TRBJ1-6; d_gene: NA; abundance: NA; CDR3aa: CASSPRRTDSPLHF; CDR3nt: TGTGCCAGCAGTCCCCGCAGGACAGATTCACCCCTCCACTTT
v_gene: TRBV5-1; j_gene: TRBJ2-5; d_gene: NA; abundance: NA; CDR3aa: CASSLLGLTRETQYF; CDR3nt: TGCGCCAGCAGCTTATTGGGCCTCACGAGGGAGACCCAGTACTTC
v_gene: TRBV7-8; j_gene: TRBJ2-7; d_gene: NA; abundance: NA; CDR3aa: CASSLVGRPTYEQYF; CDR3nt: TGTGCCAGCAGCTTAGTCGGACGCCCTACCTACGAGCAGTACTTC
v_gene: TRBV28; j_gene: TRBJ2-1; d_gene: NA; abundance: NA; CDR3aa: CASSGQSGDEQFF; CDR3nt: TGTGCCAGCAGCGGGCAATCTGGGGATGAGCAGTTCTTC
v_gene: TRBV3-1; j_gene: TRBJ2-2; d_gene: NA; abundance: few; CDR3aa: CASSLQGTRTGELFF; CDR3nt: TGTGCCAGCAGCCTCCAAGGTACCCGTACCGGGGAGCTGTTTTTT
v_gene: TRBV7-2; j_gene: TRBJ2-5; d_gene: TRBD2; abundance: few; CDR3aa: CASSWISGGTETQYF; CDR3nt: TGTGCCAGCAGCTGGATTAGCGGGGGGACAGAGACCCAGTACTTC
v_gene: TRBV30; j_gene: TRBJ2-2; d_gene: NA; abundance: few; CDR3aa: CAWRSPHSSGELFF; CDR3nt: TGTGCCTGGAGGTCCCCCCATTCCTCCGGGGAGCTGTTTTTT
v_gene: TRBV5-1; j_gene: TRBJ2-2; d_gene: TRBD1; abundance: NA; CDR3aa: CASSTGQGPGVGELFF; CDR3nt: TGCGCCAGCAGCACGGGACAGGGGCCCGGTGTCGGGGAGCTGTTTTTT
v_gene: TRBV20-1; j_gene: TRBJ2-1; d_gene: TRBD2; abundance: few; CDR3aa: CSAPLAGANYNEQFF; CDR3nt: TGCAGTGCCCCACTAGCGGGGGCCAACTACAATGAGCAGTTCTTC
v_gene: TRBV6-6; j_gene: TRBJ2-2; d_gene: NA; abundance: few; CDR3aa: CASSFQGGEQNTGELFF; CDR3nt: TGTGCCAGCAGTTTCCAGGGCGGTGAACAGAACACCGGGGAGCTGTTTTTT
v_gene: TRBV7-9; j_gene: TRBJ2-1; d_gene: TRBD2; abundance: NA; CDR3aa: CASSTTSGGANEQFF; CDR3nt: TGTGCCAGCAGCACGACTAGCGGGGGGGCCAATGAGCAGTTCTTC
v_gene: TRBV12-3/TRBV12-4; j_gene: TRBJ1-1; d_gene: NA; abundance: NA; CDR3aa: CASSLSDEAFF; CDR3nt: TGTGCCAGCAGTTTATCGGATGAAGCTTTCTTT
v_gene: TRBV5-1; j_gene: TRBJ1-4; d_gene: NA; abundance: NA; CDR3aa: CASSLEDRKLFF; CDR3nt: TGCGCCAGCAGCTTGGAGGACCGAAAACTGTTTTTT
v_gene: TRBV20-1; j_gene: TRBJ2-3; d_gene: NA; abundance: NA; CDR3aa: CSARDFSRVGGTDTQYF; CDR3nt: TGCAGTGCTAGAGACTTTAGCAGGGTTGGGGGCACAGATACGCAGTATTTT
v_gene: TRBV6-5; j_gene: TRBJ1-1; d_gene: NA; abundance: few; CDR3aa: CASRKNMNTEAFF; CDR3nt: TGTGCCAGCCGAAAGAATATGAACACTGAAGCTTTCTTT
v_gene: TRBV5-1; j_gene: TRBJ2-6; d_gene: NA; abundance: NA; CDR3aa: CASSWGVSSGANVLTF; CDR3nt: TGCGCCAGCAGCTGGGGAGTTTCCTCTGGGGCCAACGTCCTGACTTTC
v_gene: TRBV10-2; j_gene: TRBJ2-7; d_gene: TRBD1; abundance: few; CDR3aa: CASSEWNRGRYEQYF; CDR3nt: TGCGCCAGCAGTGAGTGGAACAGGGGGAGGTACGAGCAGTACTTC
v_gene: TRBV29-1; j_gene: TRBJ2-5; d_gene: NA; abundance: few; CDR3aa: CSGLRETQYF; CDR3nt: TGCAGCGGACTTCGGGAGACCCAGTACTTC
v_gene: TRBV12-3/TRBV12-4; j_gene: TRBJ1-1; d_gene: TRBD1; abundance: few; CDR3aa: CASSPTPGQVNTEAFF; CDR3nt: TGTGCCAGCAGTCCGACTCCGGGACAGGTGAACACTGAAGCTTTCTTT
v_gene: TRBV19; j_gene: TRBJ2-1; d_gene: TRBD2; abundance: many; CDR3aa: CASSRLAGAYNEQFF; CDR3nt: TGTGCCAGTAGTCGACTAGCGGGAGCCTACAATGAGCAGTTCTTC
v_gene: TRBV5-1; j_gene: TRBJ2-7; d_gene: NA; abundance: few; CDR3aa: CASREAGSTGYEQYF; CDR3nt: TGCGCCAGCAGGGAAGCAGGGTCAACTGGCTACGAGCAGTACTTC
v_gene: TRBV29-1; j_gene: TRBJ2-1; d_gene: NA; abundance: NA; CDR3aa: CSAAQESEQFF; CDR3nt: TGCAGCGCCGCCCAGGAAAGTGAGCAGTTCTTC
v_gene: TRBV6-5; j_gene: TRBJ2-7; d_gene: NA; abundance: few; CDR3aa: CASSRGAGAYEQYF; CDR3nt: TGTGCCAGCAGCAGGGGGGCGGGAGCCTACGAGCAGTACTTC
v_gene: TRBV7-9; j_gene: TRBJ2-2; d_gene: TRBD2; abundance: few; CDR3aa: CASSIFLAVSGTGELFF; CDR3nt: TGTGCCAGCAGCATTTTTCTAGCGGTATCCGGTACCGGGGAGCTGTTTTTT
v_gene: TRBV2; j_gene: TRBJ2-7; d_gene: TRBD2; abundance: few; CDR3aa: CASWGLDYEQYF; CDR3nt: TGTGCCAGTTGGGGACTAGACTACGAGCAGTACTTC
v_gene: TRBV9; j_gene: TRBJ2-7; d_gene: TRBD1; abundance: NA; CDR3aa: CASSDSGGSYEQYF; CDR3nt: TGTGCCAGCAGCGATTCAGGGGGCTCCTACGAGCAGTACTTC
v_gene: TRBV7-6; j_gene: TRBJ1-1; d_gene: NA; abundance: NA; CDR3aa: CASSSQRRNTEAFF; CDR3nt: TGTGCCAGCAGCTCCCAGCGGCGGAACACTGAAGCTTTCTTT
v_gene: TRBV6-6; j_gene: TRBJ2-1; d_gene: TRBD2; abundance: NA; CDR3aa: CASTRTGGYNEQFF; CDR3nt: TGTGCCAGCACGCGAACGGGGGGGTACAATGAGCAGTTCTTC
v_gene: TRBV9; j_gene: TRBJ2-1; d_gene: NA; abundance: few; CDR3aa: CASSVDGRYNEQFF; CDR3nt: TGTGCCAGCAGCGTAGACGGCAGATACAATGAGCAGTTCTTC
v_gene: TRBV3-1; j_gene: TRBJ2-2; d_gene: NA; abundance: NA; CDR3aa: CASSQGPGANTGEMFF; CDR3nt: TGTGCCAGCAGCCAAGGCCCAGGGGCGAACACCGGGGAGATGTTTTTT
v_gene: TRBV25-1; j_gene: TRBJ1-4; d_gene: NA; abundance: NA; CDR3aa: CASAIEGEKLFF; CDR3nt: TGTGCCAGCGCAATTGAGGGGGAAAAACTGTTTTTT
v_gene: TRBV7-9; j_gene: TRBJ2-7; d_gene: TRBD1; abundance: few; CDR3aa: CASSPRTGGAVQYF; CDR3nt: TGTGCCAGCAGCCCCCGGACAGGGGGCGCGGTGCAGTACTTC
v_gene: TRBV29-1; j_gene: TRBJ2-7; d_gene: NA; abundance: many; CDR3aa: CSGGTNSYEQYF; CDR3nt: TGCAGCGGGGGGACAAACTCCTACGAGCAGTACTTC
v_gene: TRBV29-1; j_gene: TRBJ2-7; d_gene: NA; abundance: NA; CDR3aa: CSGSTSSYEQYF; CDR3nt: TGCAGCGGCTCCACGAGCTCCTACGAGCAGTACTTC
v_gene: TRBV27; j_gene: TRBJ1-1; d_gene: NA; abundance: many; CDR3aa: CASSLGRANTEAFF; CDR3nt: TGTGCCAGCAGTTTGGGCAGAGCTAACACTGAAGCTTTCTTT
v_gene: TRBV12-3/TRBV12-4; j_gene: TRBJ2-1; d_gene: TRBD2; abundance: many; CDR3aa: CASRLAGGGNEQFF; CDR3nt: TGTGCCAGCAGACTAGCGGGAGGGGGTAATGAGCAGTTCTTC
v_gene: TRBV7-8; j_gene: TRBJ1-1; d_gene: TRBD1; abundance: few; CDR3aa: CASSFGQGLNTEAFF; CDR3nt: TGTGCCAGCAGCTTCGGACAGGGTTTGAACACTGAAGCTTTCTTT
v_gene: TRBV5-1; j_gene: TRBJ1-2; d_gene: TRBD1; abundance: few; CDR3aa: CASSLPGTGSSRGYTF; CDR3nt: TGCGCCAGCAGCTTACCCGGGACAGGGTCTTCCAGGGGCTACACCTTC
v_gene: TRBV4-2; j_gene: TRBJ2-3; d_gene: NA; abundance: many; CDR3aa: CASSQDVSTDTQYF; CDR3nt: TGTGCCAGCAGCCAAGATGTCAGCACAGATACGCAGTATTTT
v_gene: TRBV20-1; j_gene: TRBJ2-1; d_gene: NA; abundance: few; CDR3aa: CSARDRADWGGNNEQFF; CDR3nt: TGCAGTGCTAGAGATAGAGCCGACTGGGGCGGGAACAATGAGCAGTTCTTC
v_gene: TRBV12-3/TRBV12-4; j_gene: TRBJ2-5; d_gene: TRBD2; abundance: NA; CDR3aa: CASSELSSGGRETQYF; CDR3nt: TGTGCCAGCAGTGAGTTAAGTAGCGGGGGAAGGGAGACCCAGTACTTC
v_gene: TRBV29-1; j_gene: TRBJ2-5; d_gene: NA; abundance: many; CDR3aa: CSVGLAEETQYF; CDR3nt: TGCAGCGTTGGGTTAGCGGAAGAGACCCAGTACTTC
v_gene: TRBV12-3/TRBV12-4; j_gene: TRBJ2-1; d_gene: NA; abundance: few; CDR3aa: CASRTEQGNPRAGSSYNEQFF; CDR3nt: TGTGCCAGCAGGACCGAACAGGGGAACCCTCGAGCGGGGAGCTCCTACAATGAGCAGTTCTTC
v_gene: TRBV20-1; j_gene: TRBJ2-2; d_gene: TRBD2; abundance: NA; CDR3aa: CSGGVNTGELFF; CDR3nt: TGCAGCGGGGGGGTAAACACCGGGGAGCTGTTTTTT
v_gene: TRBV7-2; j_gene: TRBJ2-7; d_gene: NA; abundance: few; CDR3aa: CASSSEGRGPYEQYF; CDR3nt: TGTGCCAGCAGCTCCGAGGGCCGGGGGCCGTACGAGCAGTACTTC
v_gene: TRBV30; j_gene: TRBJ2-1; d_gene: NA; abundance: NA; CDR3aa: CAWASQLGNEQFF; CDR3nt: TGTGCCTGGGCGAGTCAGCTCGGCAATGAGCAGTTCTTC
v_gene: TRBV7-9; j_gene: TRBJ1-2; d_gene: NA; abundance: NA; CDR3aa: CASSPPSRTTRRGYTF; CDR3nt: TGTGCCAGCAGCCCTCCCTCCAGGACAACTCGGCGGGGCTACACCTTC
v_gene: TRBV6-5; j_gene: TRBJ2-1; d_gene: NA; abundance: few; CDR3aa: CASSYLNLAGYNEQFF; CDR3nt: TGTGCCAGCAGTTACTTGAACTTGGCGGGTTACAATGAGCAGTTCTTC